What follows are 23 T cell receptor beta chains derived from one specimen sequenced in a study of T cell changes during pregnancy in multiple sclerosis. Using immunoSEQ multiplex PCR, the repertoire was profiled, and TCRdb retains in-frame clones only, with some absent. This table holds 20,000 to 25,000 clones, around nine tenths found once. The material was CD8+ T cells from peripheral blood mononuclear cells, obtained in the first trimester of pregnancy. Every receptor here comes from a female donor in good health, enrolled as a control in a pregnancy study.

V and J are TRBV7-6 and TRBJ2-3; TRBD2 is a possible D gene (6 bases). Germline assignment: CDR1 SGHVS and CDR2 FNYEAQ. The V end was cut by 4 bases, the J end by 6 bases, with 14 bases between. The CDR3 totals 14 residues. The CDR3 protein is CASSSSAGLDTQYF. The CDR3 nucleotides are TGTGCCAGCAGCTCGTCAGCGGGTCTCGATACGCAGTATTTT.

The chain joins TRBV6-5 to TRBJ2-3; D perhaps matches TRBD2 (5 bases). The CDR3 has 14 residues. In germline, CDR1 is MNHEY, CDR2 SVGAGI. The germline V and J ends were trimmed by 5 bases and 3 bases, with 12 bases remaining between them. In DNA, the CDR3 is TGTGCCAGCAGTACCGGTAGGGAGACAGATACGCAGTATTTT. Translation: CASSTGRETDTQYF.

This rearrangement joins TRBV9 to TRBJ2-3; 8 positions agree with TRBD1. Trimming at V came to 4 bases and at J to 2 bases, leaving 12 bases not matched to a gene. The CDR3 loop spans 17 amino acids. The germline V gene has CDR1 SGDLS and CDR2 YYNGEE. CDR3 residues: CASSSGGRGVYTDTQYF. CDR3 DNA sequence: TGTGCCAGCAGCTCAGGGGGCAGGGGCGTCTACACAGATACGCAGTATTTT.

The chain has TRBV6-1 and TRBJ1-5, with 9 bases lining up with TRBD1. With V trimmed by 9 bases and J by 5 bases, 5 bases remained unmatched. The CDR3 sequence is 13 residues long. CDR1 is MNHNS and CDR2 is SASEGT in the germline V gene. CDR3 in DNA: TGTGCCAGTAATGGACAGGGGCATCAGCCCCAGCATTTT. This encodes CASNGQGHQPQHF.

The rearrangement joins TRBV9 to TRBJ2-7; 9 bases align to TRBD2. In germline, CDR1 is SGDLS, CDR2 YYNGEE. With 4 bases clipped from V and 1 base from J, the junction kept 6 bases outside the gene matches. CDR3 length: 15 amino acids. CDR3 protein: CASSPVAGVSYEQYF. CDR3 in DNA: TGTGCCAGCAGCCCAGTAGCGGGAGTATCCTACGAGCAGTACTTC.

The chain employs TRBV6-4 and TRBJ2-2, with 8 bases aligning to TRBD1. The ends lost 5 bases at V and 3 bases at J; junction bases unmatched: 2. Germline V gene data show CDR1 as MRHNA and CDR2 as SNTAGT. This CDR3 has 14 amino acids. CDR3 in DNA: TGTGCCAGCAGTATGGACAGGGACACCGGGGAGCTGTTTTTT. Its translation: CASSMDRDTGELFF.

The chain combines TRBV19 with TRBJ1-1; 7 nucleotides match TRBD1. J was trimmed by 5 bases and V by 6 bases; bases with no gene match: 3. CDR1 is LNHDA, CDR2 SQIVND, per germline (reference sequence). The CDR3 totals 12 residues. CDR3 DNA sequence: TGTGCCAGTAGGAGGGGGCGAACTGAAGCTTTCTTT. It yields the protein CASRRGRTEAFF.

The chain uses TRBV19 and TRBJ1-6, with TRBD1 identical over 9 bases. The CDR3 is 15 amino acids. Germline CDR1 and CDR2: LNHDA and SQIVND (reference sequence). The junction had 7 bases not matched to a gene; V was cut back by 3 bases and J by 10 bases. CDR3 protein: CASSIQQGAKSPLHF. DNA for the CDR3: TGTGCCAGTAGTATTCAACAGGGGGCGAAATCACCCCTCCACTTT.

Concerning this clone itself: This may be a read error, as it is one base from a much larger clone. The V gene is TRBV18, the J gene TRBJ2-1, with a possible D match to TRBD1 (6 bases). CDR1 KGHSH and CDR2 LQKENI come from the germline V gene. The CDR3 runs 14 residues. The CDR3 region is CASSPTGYYNGQFF. The CDR3 DNA follows: TGTGCCAGCTCACCAACAGGGTACTACAATGGGCAGTTCTTC. The full variable domain, with the rest looked up from reference TRBV18 and TRBJ2-1, is NAGVMQNPRHLVRRRGQEARLRCSPMKGHSHVYWYRQLPEEGLKFMVYLQKENIIDESGMPKERFSAEFPKEGPSILRIQQVVRGDSAAYFCASSPTGYYNGQFFGPGTRLTVL.

The chain combines TRBV20-1 with TRBJ2-7; D remains unclear. CDR3 length: 11 amino acids. CDR1 is DFQATT and CDR2 is SNEGSKA in the germline V gene (reference sequence). Between the trimmed V and J ends, which lost 6 bases and 3 bases, there was a span of 9 bases. This chain's CDR3 is CSARQDYEQYF. The CDR3 coding sequence is TGCAGTGCGCGACAAGACTACGAGCAGTACTTC.

The chain employs TRBV2 and TRBJ2-7; TRBD2 aligns across 8 bases. V gave up 3 bases and J gave up 2 bases; unmatched junction bases: 3. This CDR3 comprises 14 residues. The germline V gene encodes CDR1 SNHLY and CDR2 FYNNEI. DNA of the CDR3: TGTGCCAGCAGTGATTCGGGGGGGCCCTACGAGCAGTACTTC. Translating it yields CASSDSGGPYEQYF. Drawing the rest from reference TRBV2 and TRBJ2-7, the complete variable domain is EPEVTQTPSHQVTQMGQEVILRCVPISNHLYFYWYRQILGQKVEFLVSFYNNEISEKSEIFDDQFSVERPDGSNFTLKIRSTKLEDSAMYFCASSDSGGPYEQYFGPGTRLTVT.

This clone came up once. J is TRBJ1-1 and V is TRBV28; D is undetermined. From germline, CDR1 is MDHEN and CDR2 SYDVKM. The CDR3 has 17 residues. Deletions cut 3 bases from V and 3 bases from J, with 20 bases between. Here the CDR3 DNA reads TGTGCCAGCAGTTTGGCGCCAAACAGAGCTAGCGACACTGAAGCTTTCTTT. Protein product: CASSLAPNRASDTEAFF.

The chain combines TRBV27 with TRBJ2-1, with TRBD2 matching 13 bases. J was trimmed by 6 bases and V by 1 base; bases with no gene match: 6. Germline V gene data show CDR1 as MNHEY and CDR2 as SMNVEV (reference sequence). This CDR3 has 17 amino acids. This CDR3 is CASSLWGLAGSPNEQFF. The DNA of the CDR3 is TGTGCCAGCAGTTTATGGGGACTAGCGGGGTCCCCCAATGAGCAGTTCTTC.

The chain recombines TRBV9 with TRBJ2-5, with 14 bases aligning to TRBD2. The junction had 5 bases not matched to a gene; V was cut back by 3 bases and J by 4 bases. There are 16 residues in the CDR3. Germline V lookup: CDR1 SGDLS, CDR2 YYNGEE. The CDR3: CASSDGLAGGVETQYF. CDR3 bases: TGTGCCAGCAGCGACGGACTAGCGGGAGGAGTAGAGACCCAGTACTTC.

CDR3 DNA: TGTGCCAGTAGCGGGGGAGGAGATACGCAGTATTTT. Its protein product is CASSGGGDTQYF. J is TRBJ2-3 and V is TRBV7-2; the match to TRBD2 covers 9 bases. The CDR3 length is 12 residues. V lost 9 bases, J lost 5 bases, and 3 bases stayed unmatched. The germline gives CDR1 SGHTA, CDR2 FQGNSA.

The V call is TRBV6-4, the J call TRBJ2-1; unclear D gene. The V and J ends lost 3 bases and 0 bases respectively, with 9 bases between them. Per the germline V gene, CDR1 is MRHNA and CDR2 is SNTAGT. This CDR3 comprises 15 residues. DNA of the CDR3: TGTGCCAGCAGTGAAGTTGCGAGCTCCTACAATGAGCAGTTCTTC. Protein: CASSEVASSYNEQFF.

The chain uses TRBV19 and TRBJ2-2; 10 bases match TRBD1. This CDR3 region has 14 residues. Losses at the gene ends were 5 bases for V and 6 bases for J; bases not matched to a gene: 3. CDR1 is LNHDA, CDR2 SQIVND, per germline (reference sequence). CDR3 DNA: TGTGCCAGTAGTCCCGGGACAGGGGCCGGGGAGCTGTTTTTT. Its translation is CASSPGTGAGELFF.

V usage is TRBV7-3 and J usage is TRBJ2-5, with a tentative D call TRBD2 (6 bases). The length of the CDR3 is 15 residues. Germline values: CDR1 SGHTA, CDR2 FQGTGA. V lost 0 bases and J lost 5, with 13 bases in between. This CDR3 reads CASSLTGGDRETQYF. In DNA form, the CDR3 reads TGTGCCAGCAGCTTAACGGGGGGAGATAGGGAGACCCAGTACTTC.

The V and J genes are TRBV27 and TRBJ2-7; D is undetermined. The CDR3 covers 11 residues. Germline values: CDR1 MNHEY, CDR2 SMNVEV (reference sequence). Trimming stripped 5 bases from V and 0 bases from J, with 2 bases between. CDR3 protein: CASSHSYEQYF. CDR3 in DNA: TGTGCCAGCAGTCACTCCTACGAGCAGTACTTC.

The chain carries TRBV7-8 and TRBJ2-7; 7 nucleotides line up with TRBD1. The germline V gene has CDR1 SGHVS and CDR2 FQNEAQ. The trim removed 2 bases at V and 2 bases at J, leaving 0 bases unmatched. CDR3 length: 13 amino acids. CDR3 in amino acids: CASSLTGAYEQYF. DNA for the CDR3: TGTGCCAGCAGCTTAACAGGGGCCTACGAGCAGTACTTC.

V is TRBV29-1 and J is TRBJ1-2, with D maybe TRBD1 (6 bases). The CDR3 totals 12 residues. Looked up from germline, CDR1 is SQVTM and CDR2 is ANQGSEA. Deletions cut 7 bases from V and 6 bases from J, with 15 bases between. CDR3 region: CSDLQGRNGYTF. The DNA for the CDR3 is TGCAGCGACCTACAGGGTAGGAATGGCTACACCTTC.

This clone was recorded once. The genes are TRBV29-1 and TRBJ2-4; 8 bases agree with TRBD2. Germline CDR1 and CDR2: SQVTM and ANQGSEA. The CDR3 covers 13 residues. J gave up 3 bases and V 7 bases, and 5 bases lay outside the gene matches. In nucleotides, the CDR3 is TGCAGCGCCTTACTAGCGGACAAAAACATTCAGTACTTC. Translation gives CSALLADKNIQYF.

The chain recombines TRBV7-2 with TRBJ2-5; no firm D call. The CDR3 sequence is 14 residues long. Germline V lookup: CDR1 SGHTA, CDR2 FQGNSA. V lost 3 bases and J lost 4, with 12 bases in between. DNA for the CDR3: TGTGCCAGCAGCTTTGAGTTAATTCCAGAGACCCAGTACTTC. The encoded protein is CASSFELIPETQYF.